These 3 T cell receptor beta chains originate from one sample sequenced in a study of graft-versus-host responses after intestinal transplantation. The repertoire was sequenced with immunoSEQ multiplex PCR; TCRdb's copy has only in-frame clones and lacks some. Here the sample spans over 45,000 clones, 80% to 90% being singletons. The material sequenced was PBMCs, taken 26 days after transplant. These TCRs come from a human patient who received an intestinal transplant, so some T cells may come from the graft donor.

This chain uses TRBV27 with TRBJ2-7, with 7 nucleotides matching TRBD1. V shed 2 bases and J 2 bases; nucleotides not matched to a gene: 6. Germline CDR1 is MNHEY and CDR2 is SMNVEV (reference sequence). The CDR3 consists of 15 residues. CDR3 DNA: TGTGCCAGCAGTTTAGCGACAGGGATTGCCTACGAGCAGTACTTC. It translates to CASSLATGIAYEQYF.

The chain links TRBV7-9 to TRBJ1-2, with 11 bases that match TRBD1. The V gene end was trimmed by 5 bases and the J gene end by 4 bases; junction bases not matched to a gene: 3. The CDR3 has 14 residues. Germline assignment: CDR1 SEHNR and CDR2 FQNEAQ (reference sequence). This CDR3 reads CASSGQGAVYGYTF. In nucleotides, the CDR3 is TGTGCCAGCAGCGGACAGGGGGCGGTCTATGGCTACACCTTC.

The rearrangement links TRBV7-2 to TRBJ1-1; D unresolved. The CDR3 covers 11 residues. V was pared by 3 bases and J by 4 bases, with 3 bases between. Germline V gives CDR1 SGHTA, CDR2 FQGNSA. The CDR3 DNA sequence: TGTGCCAGCAGCTTGGCCACTGAAGCTTTCTTT. It yields the protein CASSLATEAFF. The whole variable domain, filled in from reference TRBV7-2 and TRBJ1-1, reads GAGVSQSPSNKVTEKGKDVELRCDPISGHTALYWYRQSLGQGLEFLIYFQGNSAPDKSGLPSDRFSAERTGGSVSTLTIQRTQQEDSAVYLCASSLATEAFFGQGTRLTVV.